The TCR beta chain described here comes from a study of blood T cell repertoires in COVID-19. TCRdb's table, derived via immunoSEQ multiplex PCR, lists solely in-frame clones and lacks some. Here the sample spans under 250,000 clones, around 85% being singletons. The CDR3 has 16 residues. Germline V gene lookup returns CDR1 SGHTA and CDR2 FQGNSA. The junction had 12 bases not matched to a gene; V was cut back by 6 bases and J by 1 base. This chain joins TRBV7-2 and TRBJ2-7; 7 nucleotides agree with TRBD2. The material sequenced was peripheral blood. The sequence derives from an elderly man with acute or convalescent COVID-19. The CDR3, as DNA: TGTGCCAGCAGTTTTCTGGGTAGCGGGCGTTCCTACGAGCAGTACTTC. Residues: CASSFLGSGRSYEQYF.